This T cell receptor (beta chain) was sequenced during a study of T cell responses to AZD1222 COVID-19 vaccine. The study, taken as a whole, reports: Spike-specific TCRs gained breadth and depth after people received two AZD1222 doses. Only after the peak T cell response were repertoires sampled. White British donors predominated, females outnumbered males, and clonal diversity was possibly underestimated. At 160-218 and 743-854, vaccine-associated CD4 TCRs were dominant, and they spanned spike.

A remark on this clone: Its antigen is unidentified.

Trimming took 2 bases from V and 9 from J, leaving 8 bases between them. The CDR3 covers 13 residues. Germline lookup yields CDR1 MNHEY and CDR2 SVGAGI. Sequencing used immunoSEQ multiplex PCR; TCRdb keeps in-frame clones, though not all of them. There are about 70,000 clones in the sample; around 89% occur only once, and 4.8% lies in the top ten. The specimen comprised peripheral blood, sampled 28 days after the second dose of the MenACWY control vaccine. The clonotype comes from an adult who received the MenACWY meningococcal vaccine as a control. The rearrangement uses TRBV6-5 and TRBJ1-6, with no clear D. The CDR3: CASSYDIRSPLHF. The DNA for the CDR3 is TGTGCCAGCAGTTACGACATCCGTTCACCCCTCCACTTT.